This is a list of T cell receptor beta chains from one sample in a study of control samples from healthy donors and cancer patients. Generated by immunoSEQ multiplex PCR, the TCRdb table keeps only in-frame clones and is missing some. The sample includes 150,000 to 200,000 clones, approximately 94% of them seen just once. The sequenced sample was blood. These receptors were obtained from a woman younger than 30 in good health. Both conserved end residues are part of each CDR3. D genes are given only for firm matches. Size tells how often a clone was seen (once, few, many) or the class of an expanded clone, and some rows leave it out.

v_call	d_call	cdr3_length	j_call	clone_size	cdr3_aa	cdr3_nt
TRBV11-3	-	16	TRBJ2-1	-	CASSSRQGSSYNEQFF	TGTGCCAGCAGCTCAAGGCAGGGGTCTTCCTACAATGAGCAGTTCTTC
TRBV4-1	-	15	TRBJ2-7	-	CASSQRDFLIYEQYF	TGCGCCAGCAGCCAACGGGACTTCCTCATCTACGAGCAGTACTTC
TRBV19	TRBD2	14	TRBJ2-2	-	CASMRREAVGELFF	TGTGCCAGTATGAGACGGGAGGCGGTCGGGGAGCTGTTTTTT
TRBV6-5	-	13	TRBJ2-7	-	CASSLTTGYEQYF	TGTGCCAGCAGCCTTACCACCGGGTACGAGCAGTACTTC
TRBV6-5	-	15	TRBJ1-4	-	CASSLLRTGHEKLFF	TGTGCCAGCAGTCTCTTGCGGACGGGGCATGAAAAACTGTTTTTT
TRBV13	-	16	TRBJ2-3	-	CASSRNSGGRADTQYF	TGTGCCAGCAGCCGGAATTCAGGGGGGCGGGCAGATACGCAGTATTTT
TRBV28	-	15	TRBJ1-4	-	CASSFPGRPNEKLFF	TGTGCCAGCAGTTTCCCGGGAAGACCTAATGAAAAACTGTTTTTT
TRBV24-1	-	15	TRBJ1-5	once	CATSGRHSSNQPQHF	TGTGCCACCAGTGGGAGGCACAGTAGCAATCAGCCCCAGCATTTT
TRBV14	-	15	TRBJ2-1	-	CASSQVAGYDNEQFF	TGTGCCAGCAGCCAAGTTGCGGGATACGACAATGAGCAGTTCTTC
TRBV2	-	14	TRBJ1-4	-	CATQLTGREEKLFF	TGTGCCACCCAACTAACAGGGCGGGAAGAAAAACTGTTTTTT
TRBV5-5	-	16	TRBJ2-1	-	CASRRDPDRRYNEQFF	TGTGCCAGCAGGAGAGACCCTGACAGGAGGTACAATGAGCAGTTCTTC
TRBV18	TRBD1	14	TRBJ1-1	once	CASSLQGGSTEAFF	TGTGCCAGCTCACTACAGGGGGGTAGCACTGAAGCTTTCTTT
TRBV28	-	14	TRBJ2-7	-	CASSFTLALYEQYF	TGTGCCAGCAGTTTTACCCTTGCCCTATACGAGCAGTACTTC
TRBV11-3	TRBD1	17	TRBJ1-2	-	CASSLAGKGACNYGYTF	TGTGCCAGCAGCTTAGCAGGAAAGGGGGCCTGTAACTATGGCTACACCTTC
TRBV4-2	-	14	TRBJ2-3	-	CASSQGGLPDTQYF	TGTGCCAGCAGCCAAGGTGGACTCCCAGATACGCAGTATTTT
TRBV27	-	14	TRBJ1-1	-	CASSLISYNTEAFF	TGTGCCAGCAGTTTAATCTCCTATAACACTGAAGCTTTCTTT
TRBV6-2/TRBV6-3	TRBD2	16	TRBJ2-1	-	CASSYSPSGRRNEQFF	TGTGCCAGCAGTTATAGTCCTAGCGGGAGGAGGAATGAGCAGTTCTTC
TRBV3-1/TRBV3-2	-	18	TRBJ1-4	-	CASSQDFRKGPTNEKLFF	TGTGCCAGCAGCCAAGATTTTCGTAAGGGGCCAACTAATGAAAAACTGTTTTTT
TRBV19	-	14	TRBJ2-7	once	CASSRQPSSYEQYF	TGTGCCAGTAGTAGACAGCCTAGCTCCTACGAGCAGTACTTC
TRBV19	-	19	TRBJ1-1	-	CASTTRGSGAVGGNTEAFF	TGTGCCAGTACCACCCGAGGGTCAGGGGCCGTAGGGGGAAACACTGAAGCTTTCTTT
TRBV6-5	-	15	TRBJ2-1	-	CASRTPEGVGGEQFF	TGTGCCAGCAGGACCCCCGAGGGGGTGGGTGGCGAGCAGTTCTTC
TRBV10-3	TRBD2	15	TRBJ2-7	-	CAISESRTSGSEQYF	TGTGCCATCAGTGAGTCGAGGACTAGCGGGAGTGAGCAGTACTTC
TRBV15	-	12	TRBJ2-5	-	CATSTLQETQYF	TGTGCCACCAGCACCCTACAAGAGACCCAGTACTTC
TRBV10-3	TRBD1	18	TRBJ2-2	-	CAISRQGPTQSNTGELFF	TGTGCCATCAGTAGACAGGGGCCCACCCAAAGTAACACCGGGGAGCTGTTTTTT
TRBV7-9	TRBD1	13	TRBJ1-1	-	CASSADRATEAFF	TGTGCCAGCAGCGCAGACAGGGCCACTGAAGCTTTCTTT
TRBV28	-	10	TRBJ1-1	-	CASRSGVAFF	TGTGCCAGCAGGTCAGGGGTTGCTTTCTTT
TRBV18	TRBD2	15	TRBJ2-3	few	CASSRSGTNSDTQYF	TGTGCCAGCTCACGTTCCGGGACTAACTCAGATACGCAGTATTTT
TRBV7-2	TRBD2	15	TRBJ2-5	-	CASSLALAGQETQYF	TGTGCCAGCAGCTTAGCGTTAGCGGGGCAAGAGACCCAGTACTTC
TRBV3-1/TRBV3-2	-	13	TRBJ1-6	-	CASSQQDVSALHF	TGTGCCAGCAGCCAACAGGACGTGTCTGCCCTCCACTTT
TRBV6-2/TRBV6-3	-	14	TRBJ2-5	-	CASSDRTVQETQYF	TGTGCCAGCAGTGACCGGACAGTTCAAGAGACCCAGTACTTC
TRBV13	-	14	TRBJ2-1	-	CASSSGIYYNEQFF	TGTGCCAGCAGCTCCGGTATTTACTACAATGAGCAGTTCTTC
TRBV19	-	13	TRBJ1-3	once	CASSMSSGNTIYF	TGTGCCAGTAGTATGAGCTCTGGAAACACCATATATTTT
TRBV15	TRBD1	14	TRBJ1-1	-	CATARGTGGSEAFF	TGTGCCACCGCGAGGGGGACAGGGGGATCTGAAGCTTTCTTT
TRBV18	-	13	TRBJ1-6	-	CASSDLENSPLHF	TGTGCCAGCTCCGACCTGGAGAATTCACCCCTCCACTTT
TRBV7-2	-	13	TRBJ1-2	-	CASSLDRFNGYTF	TGTGCCAGCAGCTTAGACAGATTCAATGGCTACACCTTC
TRBV6-5	-	15	TRBJ1-2	-	CASSPRLDGLYGYTF	TGTGCCAGCAGTCCTAGACTCGACGGGCTCTATGGCTACACCTTC
TRBV6-2/TRBV6-3	-	14	TRBJ1-2	-	CASSLLAGNYGYTF	TGTGCCAGCAGTTTGCTCGCGGGAAACTATGGCTACACCTTC
TRBV4-1	-	13	TRBJ1-4	-	CASSQDGGLKLFF	TGCGCCAGCAGCCAAGACGGTGGGTTAAAACTGTTTTTT
TRBV19	-	16	TRBJ2-5	-	CASKGPRGGDGETQYF	TGTGCCAGTAAAGGGCCCAGGGGGGGGGATGGAGAGACCCAGTACTTC
TRBV6-2/TRBV6-3	-	15	TRBJ1-1	-	CASSYRGALHTEAFF	TGTGCCAGCAGTTACCGGGGGGCCTTACACACTGAAGCTTTCTTT
TRBV2	TRBD1	14	TRBJ1-1	-	CASSEATGGTEAFF	TGTGCCAGCAGTGAAGCCACAGGGGGGACTGAAGCTTTCTTT
TRBV6-5	TRBD1	13	TRBJ1-2	-	CASSQQGNYGYTF	TGTGCCAGCAGTCAACAGGGGAACTATGGCTACACCTTC
TRBV21-1	-	18	TRBJ2-4	-	CASSKVVRDSLAKNIQYF	TGTGCCAGCAGCAAAGTCGTCCGGGACAGCTTAGCCAAAAACATTCAGTACTTC